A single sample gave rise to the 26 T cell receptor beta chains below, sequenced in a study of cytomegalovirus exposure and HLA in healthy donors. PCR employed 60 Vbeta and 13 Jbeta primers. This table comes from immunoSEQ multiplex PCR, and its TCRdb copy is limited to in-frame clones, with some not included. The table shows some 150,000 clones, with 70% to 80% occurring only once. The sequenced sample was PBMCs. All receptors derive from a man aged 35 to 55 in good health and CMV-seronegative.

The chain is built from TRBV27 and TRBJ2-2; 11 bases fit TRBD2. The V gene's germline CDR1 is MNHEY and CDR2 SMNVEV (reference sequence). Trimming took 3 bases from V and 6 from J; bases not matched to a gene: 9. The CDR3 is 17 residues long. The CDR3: CASSFLTSGSFAGELFF. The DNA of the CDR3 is TGTGCCAGCAGTTTCCTCACTAGCGGGAGCTTCGCCGGGGAGCTGTTTTTT.

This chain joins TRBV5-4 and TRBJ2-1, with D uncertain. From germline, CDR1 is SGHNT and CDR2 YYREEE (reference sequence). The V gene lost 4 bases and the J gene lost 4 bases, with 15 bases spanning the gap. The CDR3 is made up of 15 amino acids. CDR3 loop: CASSDPRRSYNEQFF. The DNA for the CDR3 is TGTGCCAGCAGCGACCCCCGGCGGAGTTACAATGAGCAGTTCTTC.

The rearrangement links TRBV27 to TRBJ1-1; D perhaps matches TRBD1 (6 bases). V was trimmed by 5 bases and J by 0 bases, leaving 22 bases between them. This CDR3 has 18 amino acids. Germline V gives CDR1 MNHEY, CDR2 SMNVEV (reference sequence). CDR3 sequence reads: CASSPTWPDRLMNTEAFF. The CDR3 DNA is TGTGCCAGCAGTCCGACTTGGCCGGACAGACTAATGAACACTGAAGCTTTCTTT.

CDR3 in DNA: TGCGCCAGCAGCTTGGAAGCTAGCGGCTCATCTTGGGCGACCCAGTACTTC. It encodes CASSLEASGSSWATQYF. The chain links TRBV5-1 to TRBJ2-5, with 7 bases identical to TRBD2. The CDR3 covers 17 residues. Trimming at V came to 0 bases and at J to 7 bases, leaving 15 bases not matched to a gene. CDR1 is SGHRS, CDR2 YFSETQ, per germline.

The DNA for the CDR3 is TGTGCCAGCAGTTGGGGACGGAGCGGGAAAAACAATGAGCAGTTCTTC. Translated: CASSWGRSGKNNEQFF. The rearrangement joins TRBV6-5 to TRBJ2-1, with 7 bases identical to TRBD2. The V and J ends lost 4 bases and 5 bases, in that order; junction bases with no gene match: 11. CDR3 size: 16 residues. The V gene's germline CDR1 is MNHEY and CDR2 SVGAGI.

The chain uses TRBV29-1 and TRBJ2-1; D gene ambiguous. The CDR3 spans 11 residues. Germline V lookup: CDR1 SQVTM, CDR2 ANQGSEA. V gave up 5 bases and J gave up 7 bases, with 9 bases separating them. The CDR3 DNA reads TGCAGCGTTCGTCTAATGAATGAGCAGTTCTTC. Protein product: CSVRLMNEQFF.

The CDR3 region has the DNA TGCGCCAGCAGCTTGGCAGGGGGCGCGAACATTCAGTACTTC. Its translation is CASSLAGGANIQYF. This chain links TRBV5-1 with TRBJ2-4; 8 bases are a match to TRBD1. The CDR3 consists of 14 residues. J gave up 7 bases and V 0 bases, and 3 bases lay outside the gene matches. Per germline, CDR1 SGHRS and CDR2 YFSETQ.

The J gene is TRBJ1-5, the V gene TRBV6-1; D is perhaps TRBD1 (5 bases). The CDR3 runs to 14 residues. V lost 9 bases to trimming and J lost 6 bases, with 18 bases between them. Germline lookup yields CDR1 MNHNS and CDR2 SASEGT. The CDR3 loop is CASARDSGVQPQHF. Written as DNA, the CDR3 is TGTGCCAGTGCCCGGGACTCGGGCGTTCAGCCCCAGCATTTT.

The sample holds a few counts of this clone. The CDR3 protein is CASSPAGILNEAFF. The DNA for the CDR3 is TGTGCCAGCAGCCCAGCGGGAATCCTCAATGAAGCTTTCTTT. J is TRBJ1-1 and V is TRBV7-2; D is unresolved. The CDR3 is 14 amino acids. The germline V and J ends were trimmed by 5 bases and 7 bases, with 17 bases remaining between them. Germline assignment: CDR1 SGHTA and CDR2 FQGNSA.

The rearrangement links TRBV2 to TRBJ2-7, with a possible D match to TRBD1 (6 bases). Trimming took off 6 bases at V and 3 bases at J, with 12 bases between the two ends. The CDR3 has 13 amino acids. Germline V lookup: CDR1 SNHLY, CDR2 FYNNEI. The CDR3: CASRTPGVYEQYF. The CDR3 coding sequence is TGTGCCAGCAGAACTCCAGGGGTCTACGAGCAGTACTTC.

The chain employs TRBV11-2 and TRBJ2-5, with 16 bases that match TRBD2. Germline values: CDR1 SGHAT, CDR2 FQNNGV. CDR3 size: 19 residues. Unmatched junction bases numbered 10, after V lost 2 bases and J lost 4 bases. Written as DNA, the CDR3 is TGTGCCAGCAGCTTAAAGTCCGGGACTAGCGGGAGGGCACGAGAGACCCAGTACTTC. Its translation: CASSLKSGTSGRARETQYF.

The CDR3: CASSVVQGSYTEAFF. The CDR3 DNA reads as TGTGCCAGCAGCGTAGTTCAGGGGTCCTACACTGAAGCTTTCTTT. The genes are TRBV9 and TRBJ1-1; TRBD1 might be the D (6 bases). Germline CDR1 and CDR2: SGDLS and YYNGEE. Trimming removed 0 bases at V and 3 bases at J, with 12 bases between. The CDR3 covers 15 residues.

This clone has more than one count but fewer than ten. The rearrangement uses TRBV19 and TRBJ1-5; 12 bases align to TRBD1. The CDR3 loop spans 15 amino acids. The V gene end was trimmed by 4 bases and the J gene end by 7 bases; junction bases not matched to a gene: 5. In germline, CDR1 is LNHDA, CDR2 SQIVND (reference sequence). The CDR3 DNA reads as TGTGCCAGTAGTACCACCGGGACAGGGGGCCAGCCCCAGCATTTT. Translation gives CASSTTGTGGQPQHF.

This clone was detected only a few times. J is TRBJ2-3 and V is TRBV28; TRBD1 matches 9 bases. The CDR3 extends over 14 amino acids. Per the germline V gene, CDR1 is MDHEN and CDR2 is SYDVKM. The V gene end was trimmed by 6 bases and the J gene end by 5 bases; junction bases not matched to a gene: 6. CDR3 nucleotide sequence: TGTGCCAGCAGGACAGGGGGAACGGGAGATACGCAGTATTTT. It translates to CASRTGGTGDTQYF.

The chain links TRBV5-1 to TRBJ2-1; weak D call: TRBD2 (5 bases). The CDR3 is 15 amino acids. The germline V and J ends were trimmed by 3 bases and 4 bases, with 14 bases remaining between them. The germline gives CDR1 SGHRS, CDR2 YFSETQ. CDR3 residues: CASSSHETGYNEQFF. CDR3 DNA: TGCGCCAGCAGCTCCCATGAGACGGGGTACAATGAGCAGTTCTTC.

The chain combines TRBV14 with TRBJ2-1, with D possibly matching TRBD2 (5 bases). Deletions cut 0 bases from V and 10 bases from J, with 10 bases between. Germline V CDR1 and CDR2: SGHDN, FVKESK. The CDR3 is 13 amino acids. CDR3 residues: CASSQDLAQEQFF. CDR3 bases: TGTGCCAGCAGCCAAGATCTAGCCCAAGAGCAGTTCTTC.

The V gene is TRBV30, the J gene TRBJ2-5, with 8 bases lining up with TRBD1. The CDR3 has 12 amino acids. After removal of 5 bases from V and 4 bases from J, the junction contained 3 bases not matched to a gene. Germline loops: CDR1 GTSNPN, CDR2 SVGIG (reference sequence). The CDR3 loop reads CAWQGASETQYF. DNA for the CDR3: TGTGCCTGGCAGGGGGCCTCAGAGACCCAGTACTTC.

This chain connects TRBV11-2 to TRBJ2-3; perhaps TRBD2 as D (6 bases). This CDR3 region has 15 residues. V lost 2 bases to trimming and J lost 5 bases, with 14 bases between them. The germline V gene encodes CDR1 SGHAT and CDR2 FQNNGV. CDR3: CASSLYGGTGDTQYF. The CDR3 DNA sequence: TGTGCCAGCAGCTTATACGGCGGGACTGGAGATACGCAGTATTTT.

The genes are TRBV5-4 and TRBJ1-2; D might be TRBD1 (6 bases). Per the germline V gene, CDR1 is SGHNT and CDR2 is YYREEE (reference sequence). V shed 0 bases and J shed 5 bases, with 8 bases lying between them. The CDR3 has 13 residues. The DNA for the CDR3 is TGTGCCAGCAGCTTGGACAGGGATTATGGCTACACCTTC. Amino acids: CASSLDRDYGYTF. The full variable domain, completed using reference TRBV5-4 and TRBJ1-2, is ETGVTQSPTHLIKTRGQQVTLRCSSQSGHNTVSWYQQALGQGPQFIFQYYREEENGRGNFPPRFSGLQFPNYSSELNVNALELDDSALYLCASSLDRDYGYTFGSGTRLTVV.

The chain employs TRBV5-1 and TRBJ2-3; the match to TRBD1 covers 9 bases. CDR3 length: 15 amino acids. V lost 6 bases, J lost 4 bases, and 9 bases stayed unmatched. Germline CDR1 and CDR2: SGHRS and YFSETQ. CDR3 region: CASTGTGLGADTQYF. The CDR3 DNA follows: TGCGCCAGCACCGGGACAGGGCTCGGTGCAGATACGCAGTATTTT.

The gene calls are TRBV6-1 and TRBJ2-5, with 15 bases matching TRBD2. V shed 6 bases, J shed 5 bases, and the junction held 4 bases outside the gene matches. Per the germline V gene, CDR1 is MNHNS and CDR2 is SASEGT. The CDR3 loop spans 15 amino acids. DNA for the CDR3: TGTGCCAGCAGGGGGACTAGCGGGAGGTCGGAGACCCAGTACTTC. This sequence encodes CASRGTSGRSETQYF.

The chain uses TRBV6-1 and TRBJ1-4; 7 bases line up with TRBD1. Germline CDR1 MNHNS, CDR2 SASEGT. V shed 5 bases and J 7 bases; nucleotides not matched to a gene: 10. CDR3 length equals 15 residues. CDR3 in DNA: TGTGCCAGCAGTCCCACAGGGGTTATAAGTGAAAAACTGTTTTTT. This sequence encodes CASSPTGVISEKLFF.

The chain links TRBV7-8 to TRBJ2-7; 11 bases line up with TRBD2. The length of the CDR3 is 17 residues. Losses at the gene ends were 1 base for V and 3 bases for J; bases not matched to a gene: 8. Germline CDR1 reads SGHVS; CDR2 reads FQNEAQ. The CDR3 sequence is CASSLVGALAGDYEQYF. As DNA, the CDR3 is TGTGCCAGCAGCTTAGTGGGGGCACTAGCGGGAGACTACGAGCAGTACTTC.

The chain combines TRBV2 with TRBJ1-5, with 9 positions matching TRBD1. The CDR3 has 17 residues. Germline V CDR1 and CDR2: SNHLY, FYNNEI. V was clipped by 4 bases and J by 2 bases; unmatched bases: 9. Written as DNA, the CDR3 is TGTGCCAGCAGTGTTGGGACAGGGCAGTACGGCAATCAGCCCCAGCATTTT. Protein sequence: CASSVGTGQYGNQPQHF.

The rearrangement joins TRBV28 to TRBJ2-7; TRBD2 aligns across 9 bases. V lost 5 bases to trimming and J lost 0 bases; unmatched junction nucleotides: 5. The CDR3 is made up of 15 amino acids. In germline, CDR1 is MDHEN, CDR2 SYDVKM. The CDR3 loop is CASSVAGASSYEQYF. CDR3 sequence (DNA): TGTGCCAGCAGTGTAGCGGGAGCCAGCTCCTACGAGCAGTACTTC.

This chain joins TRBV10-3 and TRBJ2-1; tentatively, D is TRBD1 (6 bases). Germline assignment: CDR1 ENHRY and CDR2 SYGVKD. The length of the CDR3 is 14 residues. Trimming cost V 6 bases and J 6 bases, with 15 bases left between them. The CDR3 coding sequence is TGTGCCATCAGCCCAGGGGATTCCCCCAATGAGCAGTTCTTC. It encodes CAISPGDSPNEQFF.